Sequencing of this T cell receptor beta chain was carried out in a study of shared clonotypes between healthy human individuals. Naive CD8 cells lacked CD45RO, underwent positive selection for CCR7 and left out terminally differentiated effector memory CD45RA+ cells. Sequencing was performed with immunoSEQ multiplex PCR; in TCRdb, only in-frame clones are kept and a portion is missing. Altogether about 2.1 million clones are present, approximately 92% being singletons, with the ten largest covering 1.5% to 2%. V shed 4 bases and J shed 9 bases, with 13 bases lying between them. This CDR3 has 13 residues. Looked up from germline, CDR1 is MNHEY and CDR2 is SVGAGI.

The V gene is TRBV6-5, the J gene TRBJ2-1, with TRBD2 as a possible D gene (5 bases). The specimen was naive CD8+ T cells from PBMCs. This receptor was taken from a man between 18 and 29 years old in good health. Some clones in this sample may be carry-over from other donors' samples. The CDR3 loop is CASSSGLGGEQFF. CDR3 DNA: TGTGCCAGCAGTTCAGGCTTAGGAGGTGAGCAGTTCTTC.